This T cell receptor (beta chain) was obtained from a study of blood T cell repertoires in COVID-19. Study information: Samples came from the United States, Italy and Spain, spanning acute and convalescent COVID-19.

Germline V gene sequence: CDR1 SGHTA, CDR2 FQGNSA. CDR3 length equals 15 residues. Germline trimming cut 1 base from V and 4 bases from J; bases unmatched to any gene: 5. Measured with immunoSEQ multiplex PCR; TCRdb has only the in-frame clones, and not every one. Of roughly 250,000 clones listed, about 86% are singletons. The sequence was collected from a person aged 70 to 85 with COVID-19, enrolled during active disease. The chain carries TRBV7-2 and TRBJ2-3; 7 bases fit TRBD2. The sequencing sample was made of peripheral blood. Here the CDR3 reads CASSLGGGAADTQYF. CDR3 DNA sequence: TGTGCCAGCAGCTTAGGCGGGGGAGCAGCAGATACGCAGTATTTT.